This T cell receptor (beta chain) came from a study of OX40 agonist ivuxolimab in advanced cancers. Study context: Patients were treated with ivuxolimab, an agonistic anti-OX40 (CD134) antibody. Every 2 weeks, patients got intravenous ivuxolimab at one of six dose levels (0.01-10 mg/kg). Study-wide results and limits: Normalized T-cell clonal expansion was also low in a subset of nonresponders.

The CDR3 runs to 15 residues. Deletions cut 0 bases from V and 2 bases from J, with 11 bases between. Looked up from germline, CDR1 is SGDLS and CDR2 is YYNGEE. Repertoires were generated with immunoSEQ multiplex PCR, while TCRdb's copy carries only in-frame clones and drops some. The sample contains over 10,000 clones, roughly 88% of which appear only once. Concerning this clone: Antigen specificity is unknown.

The chain is built from TRBV9 and TRBJ2-5; D might be TRBD2 (6 bases). This receptor was taken from an adult with an advanced solid tumor such as melanoma, head and neck, liver or kidney cancer. Material: CD4+ or CD8+ T cells sorted from blood, obtained in a trial of the OX40 agonist ivuxolimab. For the CDR3, the DNA is TGTGCCAGCAGCGTAGGGGGGAGGAGGCAAGAGACCCAGTACTTC. Translation gives CASSVGGRRQETQYF.